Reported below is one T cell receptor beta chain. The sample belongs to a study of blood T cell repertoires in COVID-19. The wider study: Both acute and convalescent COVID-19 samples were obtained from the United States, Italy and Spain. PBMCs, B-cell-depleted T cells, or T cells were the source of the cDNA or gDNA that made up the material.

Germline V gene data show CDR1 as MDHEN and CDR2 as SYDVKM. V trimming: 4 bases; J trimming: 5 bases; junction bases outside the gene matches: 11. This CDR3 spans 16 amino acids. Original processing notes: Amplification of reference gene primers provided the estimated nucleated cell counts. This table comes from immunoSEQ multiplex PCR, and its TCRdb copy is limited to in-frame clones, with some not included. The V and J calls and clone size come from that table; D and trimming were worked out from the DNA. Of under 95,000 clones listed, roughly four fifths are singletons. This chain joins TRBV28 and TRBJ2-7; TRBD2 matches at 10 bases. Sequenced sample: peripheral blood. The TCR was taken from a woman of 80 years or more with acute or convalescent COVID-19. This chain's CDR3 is CASSSSGSGWANEQYF. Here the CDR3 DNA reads TGTGCCAGCAGTTCTAGCGGGAGCGGGTGGGCTAACGAGCAGTACTTC.